This T cell receptor (beta chain) was identified in a study of OX40 agonist ivuxolimab in advanced cancers. Looking at the study overall: Ivuxolimab was a fully human IgG2 agonistic monoclonal antibody targeting the costimulatory receptor OX40 (CD134). In the dose-escalation cohort, roughly 82% of patients were male, and the mean age was approximately 60 years with a range of about 23 to 79. Intravenous ivuxolimab was administered to patients every 2 weeks at six dose levels: 0.01, 0.1, 0.3, 1.5, 3 and 10 mg/kg. Of the roughly 50 dose-escalation patients, hepatocellular carcinoma was present in around 19, melanoma in approximately 15, renal cell carcinoma in 9 and head and neck cancer in 9. Prior anti-PD-1, anti-PD-L1 or anti-CTLA-4 therapy was permitted, and approximately 42% of dose-escalation patients had received checkpoint inhibitors. Three dose-escalation patients achieved partial responses, one with hepatocellular carcinoma and two with cutaneous melanoma. Peripheral TCRbeta sequencing was intended to test whether TCR sequence diversity was altered and clonal T-cell expansion was caused by ivuxolimab. The paper covers the monotherapy dose-escalation part of the phase I ivuxolimab trial, which included N of about 51 patients.

The trial excluded patients who had a history of autoimmune disease or who were on systemic immunosuppression. In every dose cohort, peripheral blood was drawn for TCR sequencing at baseline, cycle 4 day 1, and cycle 7 day 1. Samples were obtained from an open-label, multicenter, first-in-human phase I dose-escalation trial of ivuxolimab. Adults with locally advanced or metastatic head and neck squamous cell, hepatocellular, melanoma or renal cell carcinoma were enrolled in the trial. Before TCR sequencing, CD4+ and CD8+ T cells were separately sorted from peripheral blood. For this clone: Its antigen target is currently unknown. It has no much larger one-base neighbor in the sample; base qualities were not kept.

The paper as a whole reports these results and caveats: The antigen specificity of the clonally expanded peripheral T cells was not determined. At doses of 0.1 to 3.0 mg/kg, clonal expansion of both CD4+ and CD8+ T cells in blood was seen between baseline and week 6. In the 0.1-3.0 mg/kg groups, partial responders were among the patients with the lowest normalized peripheral clonal expansion, particularly in CD8+ T cells. Low levels of normalized T-cell clonal expansion were also seen in some patients who did not respond. On average, CD8+ T cells showed more expanded clones than CD4+ T cells after ivuxolimab.

For sequencing of the TCRbeta CDR3 region, genomic DNA was extracted from the sorted cells. TCRbeta CDR3 regions were sequenced using the immunoSEQ Assay. TCRdb mirrors the immuneACCESS table, restricted to in-frame sequences. Some clones are absent from its copies; in checked studies, under half trace to an unresolved V gene, and the reason for the others is unknown. The sample records roughly 86,000 clones, approximately 90% of which are singletons. Over 7% of the sample belongs to the ten largest clones. The sequences come from CD4+ or CD8+ T cells sorted from blood, collected in a trial of the OX40 agonist ivuxolimab. The receptor comes from an adult with an advanced solid tumor such as melanoma, head and neck, liver or kidney cancer.

The CDR3 corresponds to CASRSEGQNGYTF. The DNA is as follows: TGTGCCAGCAGGTCTGAAGGACAGAATGGCTACACCTTC. This chain is built from TRBV7-9 and TRBJ1-2; the D region possibly corresponds to TRBD1 (6 bases align). The germline V gene (reference sequence) gives CDR1 as SEHNR and CDR2 as FQNEAQ. V and J are truncated by 6 bases and 6 bases respectively, leaving an intervening sequence of 14 bases. From its cysteine to its phenylalanine, the CDR3 spans 13 amino acids. Of all the DNA, just the CDR3 is kept, 39 bases in frame from base 1. The full variable domain, completed from the reference TRBV7-9 and TRBJ1-2 proteins outside the CDR3, reads DTGVSQNPRHKITKRGQNVTFRCDPISEHNRLYWYRQTLGQGPEFLTYFQNEAQLEKSRLLSDRFSAERPKGSFSTLEIQRTEQGDSAMYLCASRSEGQNGYTFGSGTRLTVV.